This T cell receptor (beta chain) was sequenced in a study of CD8 T cells in Susac syndrome. Random hexamers were used to reverse transcribe the RNA input (about 0.45 to 1 ug). The amplification used immunoSEQ multiplex PCR on TCR beta CDR3; it spanned 54 Vbeta and 13 Jbeta. TCRdb re-called the immunoSEQ multiplex PCR reads with MiXCR, one entry per CDR3 protein. The repertoire holds around 45,000 distinct CDR3 sequences, over 85% seen once, with about 0.5% in the top ten. CDR1 and CDR2 from the germline V gene are LGHDT and YNNKEL (reference sequence). This CDR3 region has 14 residues. J lost 11 bases, V lost 4 bases, and 9 bases had no gene match.

The source is a human donor in good health. The chain has TRBV3-1 and TRBJ2-3, with 10 bases lining up with TRBD2. Input material: CD8+ T cells from PBMCs. CDR3 bases: TGTGCCAGCAGCCCAGGACTAGCGGCCCGGGGGCAGTATTTT. Its translation is CASSPGLAARGQYF.